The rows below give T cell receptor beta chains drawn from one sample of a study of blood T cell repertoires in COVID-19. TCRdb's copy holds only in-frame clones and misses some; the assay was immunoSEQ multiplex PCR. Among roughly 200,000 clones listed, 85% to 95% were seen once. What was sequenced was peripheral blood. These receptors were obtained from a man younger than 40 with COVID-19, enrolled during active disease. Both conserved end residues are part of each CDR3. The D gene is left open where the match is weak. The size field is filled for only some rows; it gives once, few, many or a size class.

TGTGCCAGCAGCGCCCGCGGGGGCCAAGAGACCCAGTACTTC CASSARGGQETQYF TRBD2 TRBJ2-5 TRBV5-4 once
TGTGCCAGCAGTGATAGGCTCGGGATTCAGCCCCAGCATTTT CASSDRLGIQPQHF - TRBJ1-5 TRBV6-1 few
TGTGCCAGTAGTAAACAGGGGATCGAGACCCAGTACTTC CASSKQGIETQYF TRBD1 TRBJ2-5 TRBV19 -
TGCGCCAGCAGTGAGTCGGACAGGGGGCGAGGGCAGCCCCAGCATTTT CASSESDRGRGQPQHF TRBD1 TRBJ1-5 TRBV10-2 -
TGTGCCAGCAGTTACAGTAGCAATCAGCCCCAGCATTTT CASSYSSNQPQHF - TRBJ1-5 TRBV27 -
TGTTCTTACCGGTCCGGGACTGGAAACACCATATATTTT CSYRSGTGNTIYF - TRBJ1-3 TRBV7-9 -
TGCAGTGCGGGGAGGAGGGGGCAGTATTTT CSAGRRGQYF - TRBJ2-3 TRBV20-1 -
TGCGCCAGCAGCTTGTGGACAGATTTAGGCACTGAAGCTTTCTTT CASSLWTDLGTEAFF - TRBJ1-1 TRBV5-1 -
TGTGCCAGCAGCCAACAGGGGATTTCGGGAAACACCATATATTTT CASSQQGISGNTIYF TRBD1 TRBJ1-3 TRBV6-6 -
TGTGCCAGCAGTTTGGGGGCTACACCCCTCCACTTT CASSLGATPLHF - TRBJ1-6 TRBV12-3/TRBV12-4 -
TGTGCCACTCGGACAGGGTGGGGGAACACTGAAGCTTTCTTT CATRTGWGNTEAFF TRBD1 TRBJ1-1 TRBV6-5 -
TGCGCCAGCAGCCGAAGGACAGGGGACCCTCGGCCCCAGCATTTT CASSRRTGDPRPQHF TRBD1 TRBJ1-5 TRBV4-1 -